This paragraph covers one T cell receptor (beta chain) sequence. Coverage ceases 3 residues before the CDR3 finishes, and the germline J gene fills in the end. Assay: immunoSEQ multiplex PCR; the TCRdb copy retains only in-frame clones and omits some. The repertoire table contains around 15,000 clones. The data were taken from a study of T cells in women clearing cervical HPV infection. The CDR3 covers 16 residues. Trimming pared 5 bases from V and 1 base from J, leaving 14 bases between. Germline loops: CDR1 MDHEN, CDR2 SYDVKM. This rearrangement joins TRBV28 to TRBJ2-2; D gene ambiguous. Sequenced material: blood buffy coat. This sequence originates from a woman between 18 and 69 years old with a cervical HPV16 infection that either progressed to CIN3+ or cleared (not recorded which). CDR3: CASSRTRLQNTGELFF. The part of the CDR3 DNA that was read is TGTGCCAGCAGTCGAACCAGGCTCCAGAACACCGGGGAG.